This T cell receptor beta chain originates from a study of cytomegalovirus exposure and HLA in healthy donors. Use of 60 Vbeta and 13 Jbeta primers characterized the PCR. Produced via immunoSEQ multiplex PCR; TCRdb's table is partial and in-frame only. The sample includes roughly 150,000 clones, nearly 85% of them seen just once. This CDR3 contains 15 residues. Looked up from germline, CDR1 is SEHNR and CDR2 is FQNEAQ (reference sequence). Deletions cut 3 bases from V and 1 base from J, with 12 bases between. Study-wide findings and caveats: Published work reported that the classifier diagnosed cytomegalovirus status with high specificity and sensitivity.

With regard to this clone: Its antigen is as yet unknown.

This clonotype was obtained from a male donor in good health and CMV-seronegative. The gene calls are TRBV7-9 and TRBJ1-1; tentative D call: TRBD1 (6 bases). The specimen sequenced was PBMCs. The CDR3 nucleotides read TGTGCCAGCAGCTTGGGGGGCGGGAGGAACACTGAAGCTTTCTTT. Its translation is CASSLGGGRNTEAFF.